This T cell receptor (beta chain) came from a study of T cell repertoires in cytomegalovirus infection. On the study more broadly: Public signatures in TCR beta pointed to CMV infection and matching HLA type. Findings of the study overall: The cumulative frequency of public TCR beta families identified carriers of CMV plus the relevant HLA. Dominating the ex vivo response were TCR beta clonotypes that were CMV-specific and HLA-C-restricted.

In its sample, this clonotype was seen many times. The antigen is undetermined. The CDR3 has 14 residues. J was trimmed by 2 bases and V by 5 bases; bases with no gene match: 2. Germline CDR1 is SGHTA and CDR2 is FQGNSA. TCRdb fed the reads into MiXCR, producing one record per CDR3 protein. The profile shows roughly 500,000 distinct CDR3 sequences, about 11% of them singletons. The receptor was derived from a human donor in good health (CMV status not recorded). Some clones in this sample may be carry-over from other donors' samples. Specimen: PBMCs. The chain employs TRBV7-2 and TRBJ2-7, with 11 bases matching TRBD2. As DNA, the CDR3 is TGTGCCAGCAGCCGGACTAGCGGGCCCTACGAGCAGTACTTC. Translating gives CASSRTSGPYEQYF. Based on the CDR3 plus reference TRBV7-2 and TRBJ2-7, the full variable domain is GAGVSQSPSNKVTEKGKDVELRCDPISGHTALYWYRQSLGQGLEFLIYFQGNSAPDKSGLPSDRFSAERTGGSVSTLTIQRTQQEDSAVYLCASSRTSGPYEQYFGPGTRLTVT.